This T cell receptor beta chain stems from a study of shared clonotypes between healthy human individuals. Study-wide background: Aged between 18 and 49, the donors were a couple of women and three men.

Trimming removed 5 bases from V and 8 bases from J; junction bases left unmatched: 10. Per germline, CDR1 MRHNA and CDR2 SNTAGT. The CDR3 is 14 residues long. The protocol was immunoSEQ multiplex PCR, while the TCRdb copy is restricted to in-frame clones and leaves out a portion. Seen here are under 650,000 clones, roughly 95% observed once, and the top ten hold 0.055% to 0.075%. The J gene is TRBJ1-2, the V gene TRBV6-4; 8 positions agree with TRBD1. Sequencing was done on a sample of naive CD4+ T cells sorted from blood. The subset was: CD45RA+ positively selected. The receptor comes from a woman in her twenties or thirties in good health. The CDR3 DNA reads as TGTGCCAGCAGTCCACTACGGGGACAGGTCGGCTACACCTTC. This gives the protein CASSPLRGQVGYTF.